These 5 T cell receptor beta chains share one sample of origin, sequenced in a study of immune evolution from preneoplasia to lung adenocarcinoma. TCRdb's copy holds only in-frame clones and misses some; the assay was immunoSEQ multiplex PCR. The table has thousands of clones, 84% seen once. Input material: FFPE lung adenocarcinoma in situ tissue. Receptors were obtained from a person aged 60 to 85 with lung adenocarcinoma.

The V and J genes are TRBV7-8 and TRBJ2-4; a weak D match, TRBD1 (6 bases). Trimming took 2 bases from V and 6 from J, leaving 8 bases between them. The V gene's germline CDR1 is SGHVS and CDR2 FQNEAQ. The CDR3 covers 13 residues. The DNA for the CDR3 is TGTGCCAGCAGCTTATCGGACAGAAACATTCAGTACTTC. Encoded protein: CASSLSDRNIQYF. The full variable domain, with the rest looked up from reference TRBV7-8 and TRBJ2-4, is GAGVSQSPRYKVAKRGQDVALRCDPISGHVSLFWYQQALGQGPEFLTYFQNEAQLDKSGLPSDRFFAERPEGSVSTLKIQRTQQEDSAVYLCASSLSDRNIQYFGAGTRLSVL.

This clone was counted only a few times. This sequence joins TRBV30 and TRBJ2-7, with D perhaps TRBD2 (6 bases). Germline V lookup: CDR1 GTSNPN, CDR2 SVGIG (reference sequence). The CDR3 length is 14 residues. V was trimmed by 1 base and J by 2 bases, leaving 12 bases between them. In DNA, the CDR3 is TGTGCCTGGAGTGCGGATAGCGGCACCTACGAGCAGTACTTC. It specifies CAWSADSGTYEQYF.

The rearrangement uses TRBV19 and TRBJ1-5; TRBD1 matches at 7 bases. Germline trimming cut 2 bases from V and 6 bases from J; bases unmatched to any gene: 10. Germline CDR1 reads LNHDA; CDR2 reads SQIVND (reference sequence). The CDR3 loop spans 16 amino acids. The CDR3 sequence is CASSISGRGRRQPQHF. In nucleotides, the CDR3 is TGTGCCAGTAGTATATCTGGGAGGGGGCGACGTCAGCCCCAGCATTTT.

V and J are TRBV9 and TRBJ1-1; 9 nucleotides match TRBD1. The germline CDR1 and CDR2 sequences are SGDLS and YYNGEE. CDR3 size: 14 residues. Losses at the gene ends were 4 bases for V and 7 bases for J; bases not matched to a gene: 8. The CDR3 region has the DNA TGTGCCAGCAGCCCTCGGGACAGGGTGTTTGAAGCTTTCTTT. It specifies CASSPRDRVFEAFF. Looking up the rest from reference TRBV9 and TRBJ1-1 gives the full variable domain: DSGVTQTPKHLITATGQRVTLRCSPRSGDLSVYWYQQSLDQGLQFLIQYYNGEERAKGNILERFSAQQFPDLHSELNLSSLELGDSALYFCASSPRDRVFEAFFGQGTRLTVV.

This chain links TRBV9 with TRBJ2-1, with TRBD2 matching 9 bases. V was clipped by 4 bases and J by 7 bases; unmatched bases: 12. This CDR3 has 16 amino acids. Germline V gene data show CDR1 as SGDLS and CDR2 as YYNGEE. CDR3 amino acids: CASSLTGTSIGNEQFF. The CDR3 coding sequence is TGTGCCAGCAGCTTGACCGGGACTAGCATCGGGAATGAGCAGTTCTTC.